What follows are 24 T cell receptor beta chains derived from one specimen sequenced in a study of blood T cell repertoires in COVID-19. Produced via immunoSEQ multiplex PCR; TCRdb's table is partial and in-frame only. The table includes approximately 280,000 clones, 70% to 90% detected once. Specimen: peripheral blood. These receptors were obtained from a woman in her 70s with acute or convalescent COVID-19.

V is TRBV11-2 and J is TRBJ2-1, with no clear D. Germline CDR1 SGHAT, CDR2 FQNNGV. The germline V and J ends were trimmed by 6 bases and 4 bases, with 16 bases remaining between them. There are 15 residues in the CDR3. CDR3 residues: CASRAGSNFYNEQFF. CDR3 bases: TGTGCCAGCAGGGCCGGGTCGAACTTTTACAATGAGCAGTTCTTC.

This chain connects TRBV28 to TRBJ1-5; a weak D match, TRBD1 (6 bases). CDR3 length equals 18 residues. Between the trimmed V and J ends, which lost 4 bases and 4 bases, there was a span of 23 bases. CDR1 is MDHEN and CDR2 is SYDVKM in the germline V gene. The CDR3 DNA reads TGTGCCAGCAGTTCAATTATAGGGGGGGTGGGCAGGAATCAGCCCCAGCATTTT. It translates to CASSSIIGGVGRNQPQHF.

The gene calls are TRBV6-5 and TRBJ1-1, with D possibly TRBD1 on 6 matching bases. This CDR3 comprises 13 residues. Germline V CDR1 and CDR2: MNHEY, SVGAGI. The V end lost 5 bases, the J end lost 5 bases, and 12 bases lay between the germline ends. The CDR3: CASSKLQGTEAFF. The CDR3 DNA is TGTGCCAGCAGTAAACTACAGGGAACTGAAGCTTTCTTT.

The chain uses TRBV7-9 and TRBJ1-5; no definite D call. Germline values: CDR1 SEHNR, CDR2 FQNEAQ (reference sequence). Trimming took off 6 bases at V and 3 bases at J, with 9 bases between the two ends. CDR3 length equals 13 residues. CDR3 loop: CASRSGVNQPQHF. The CDR3 nucleotides read TGTGCCAGCAGGTCCGGGGTCAATCAGCCCCAGCATTTT.

V usage is TRBV2 and J usage is TRBJ2-2, with no clear D. The CDR3 contains 13 residues. The V gene's germline CDR1 is SNHLY and CDR2 FYNNEI. V lost 1 base and J lost 5, with 5 bases in between. The CDR3 is CASSEVPTGELFF. CDR3 nucleotide sequence: TGTGCCAGCAGTGAAGTCCCTACCGGGGAGCTGTTTTTT. Complete variable domain (other parts from reference TRBV2 and TRBJ2-2): EPEVTQTPSHQVTQMGQEVILRCVPISNHLYFYWYRQILGQKVEFLVSFYNNEISEKSEIFDDQFSVERPDGSNFTLKIRSTKLEDSAMYFCASSEVPTGELFFGEGSRLTVL.

The chain links TRBV19 to TRBJ1-2; possibly TRBD1 for D (5 bases). This CDR3 region has 11 residues. Trimming shortened V by 5 bases and J by 8 bases, and 9 bases separated the two germline ends. Germline CDR1 LNHDA, CDR2 SQIVND (reference sequence). The CDR3 region has the DNA TGTGCCAGTAGTCTAAAGGGGGGCTACACCTTC. Protein sequence: CASSLKGGYTF.

This clone was picked up one time. The gene calls are TRBV10-3 and TRBJ2-3, with D tentatively TRBD1 (6 bases). V shed 6 bases and J shed 6 bases, with 10 bases lying between them. There are 12 residues in the CDR3. CDR1 and CDR2 (germline): ENHRY, SYGVKD. CDR3 in amino acids: CAIRGARDTQYF. For the CDR3, the DNA is TGTGCCATCAGGGGGGCCCGGGATACGCAGTATTTT.

The V gene is TRBV15, the J gene TRBJ2-1; 8 bases are a match to TRBD2. V shed 3 bases, J shed 0 bases, and the junction held 4 bases outside the gene matches. Germline CDR1 reads LNHNV; CDR2 reads YYDKDF (reference sequence). The CDR3 is 16 residues long. CDR3 DNA sequence: TGTGCCACCAGCAGGACTAGCGCGGGCTCCTACAATGAGCAGTTCTTC. As protein: CATSRTSAGSYNEQFF. Based on the CDR3 plus reference TRBV15 and TRBJ2-1, the full variable domain is DAMVIQNPRYQVTQFGKPVTLSCSQTLNHNVMYWYQQKSSQAPKLLFHYYDKDFNNEADTPDNFQSRRPNTSFCFLDIRSPGLGDTAMYLCATSRTSAGSYNEQFFGPGTRLTVL.

The J gene is TRBJ1-3, the V gene TRBV5-4; D may be TRBD1 (5 bases). The germline CDR1 and CDR2 sequences are SGHNT and YYREEE (reference sequence). The CDR3 spans 15 residues. The V end was cut by 3 bases, the J end by 4 bases, with 14 bases between. This CDR3 is CASSSGSGRGNTIYF. The CDR3 DNA sequence: TGTGCCAGCAGCTCGGGTTCAGGGCGGGGAAACACCATATATTTT.

The rearrangement uses TRBV7-9 and TRBJ1-1; tentative D call: TRBD1 (5 bases). Looked up from germline, CDR1 is SEHNR and CDR2 is FQNEAQ (reference sequence). Between the trimmed V and J ends, which lost 5 bases and 10 bases, there was a span of 11 bases. The CDR3 contains 11 residues. The CDR3 DNA sequence: TGTGCCAGCAGCCCCCAGGGCGTAGCTTTCTTT. The encoded protein is CASSPQGVAFF.

This chain connects TRBV6-6 to TRBJ2-3; TRBD2 might be the D (7 bases). CDR1 MNHNY and CDR2 SVGAGI come from the germline V gene (reference sequence). The CDR3 extends over 15 amino acids. The V end lost 2 bases, the J end lost 6 bases, and 15 bases lay between the germline ends. CDR3 nucleotide sequence: TGTGCCAGCAGTTACGCGGGGGCCGGTCGGGATACGCAGTATTTT. Protein sequence: CASSYAGAGRDTQYF.

The V and J genes are TRBV12-3 or TRBV12-4 and TRBJ2-1, with D perhaps TRBD1 (5 bases). The V and J ends lost 3 bases and 9 bases respectively, with 6 bases between them. The CDR3 covers 11 residues. The CDR3 nucleotides are TGTGCCAGCAGTTTTGGGGCTGAGCAGTTCTTC. Its protein product is CASSFGAEQFF.

This clone was detected only once. V gene TRBV7-2 combines with J gene TRBJ1-5; 9 bases map to TRBD1. With 5 bases clipped from V and 7 bases from J, the junction kept 9 bases outside the gene matches. CDR3 length: 15 residues. Germline V gene lookup returns CDR1 SGHTA and CDR2 FQGNSA. CDR3 DNA sequence: TGTGCCAGCAGCAAAGAACAGGGGGCTTGGCAGCCCCAGCATTTT. Encoded protein: CASSKEQGAWQPQHF.

The J gene is TRBJ1-2, the V gene TRBV12-3 or TRBV12-4; D not certain. V lost 3 bases and J lost 2, with 7 bases in between. This CDR3 has 13 amino acids. Here the CDR3 DNA reads TGTGCCAGCAGTTTCCGGGAAAACTATGGCTACACCTTC. Translating it yields CASSFRENYGYTF.

This clone has more than one count but fewer than ten. This chain links TRBV3-1 (or the pseudogene TRBV3-2) with TRBJ1-1, with D possibly TRBD1 on 5 matching bases. Germline CDR1 is LGHDT and CDR2 is YNNKEL (reference sequence). V lost 8 bases and J 7 bases, leaving 11 bases between the germline ends. The CDR3 is made up of 11 amino acids. CDR3 in DNA: TGTGCCAGCCAGGCGGGGGGTGAAGCTTTCTTT. Translation: CASQAGGEAFF.

This chain joins TRBV6-4 and TRBJ2-1; possibly TRBD2 for D (7 bases). V was clipped by 4 bases and J by 0 bases, with 10 bases between them. Per the germline V gene, CDR1 is MRHNA and CDR2 is SNTAGT. This CDR3 is built from 15 residues. CDR3: CASSGGGSSYNEQFF. The CDR3 DNA reads TGTGCCAGCAGTGGGGGGGGCAGCTCCTACAATGAGCAGTTCTTC.

This sequence joins TRBV7-3 and TRBJ2-3, with TRBD2 matching over 9 bases. Germline CDR1 reads SGHTA; CDR2 reads FQGTGA. This CDR3 contains 15 residues. V was pared by 2 bases and J by 2 bases, with 2 bases of the junction left unmatched. DNA for the CDR3: TGTGCCAGCAGCTTAGGGACTAGCATCACAGATACGCAGTATTTT. Protein product: CASSLGTSITDTQYF.

The V gene is TRBV10-3, the J gene TRBJ1-2; 7 nucleotides align to TRBD1. The CDR3 is 13 residues long. Germline loops: CDR1 ENHRY, CDR2 SYGVKD. V lost 10 bases and J lost 4; bases outside the gene matches: 9. CDR3 sequence reads: CATRTGTLYGYTF. CDR3 coding DNA: TGTGCCACCAGGACAGGAACCCTCTATGGCTACACCTTC.

The genes are TRBV6-1 and TRBJ1-1, with D possibly being TRBD1 (5 bases). Germline values: CDR1 MNHNS, CDR2 SASEGT. V lost 2 bases to trimming and J lost 4 bases, with 14 bases between them. The CDR3 runs 15 residues. The CDR3 loop reads CASSEQSTGGTEAFF. In DNA form, the CDR3 reads TGTGCCAGCAGTGAACAATCCACCGGGGGCACTGAAGCTTTCTTT.

The genes are TRBV5-6 and TRBJ1-4; no reliable D call. V lost 4 bases to trimming and J lost 3 bases, with 10 bases between them. This CDR3 is built from 14 residues. Germline V gives CDR1 SGHDT, CDR2 YYEEEE. For the CDR3, the DNA is TGTGCCAGCAGCCCCGGGGTTGCTAATGAAAAACTGTTTTTT. Its protein product is CASSPGVANEKLFF.

The chain recombines TRBV27 with TRBJ1-1; D unclear. The CDR3 has 17 amino acids. V shed 1 base and J shed 0 bases, with 15 bases lying between them. Germline assignment: CDR1 MNHEY and CDR2 SMNVEV (reference sequence). CDR3 in amino acids: CASSLFAASSVNTEAFF. The CDR3 DNA reads as TGTGCCAGCAGTTTATTCGCTGCATCGTCGGTGAACACTGAAGCTTTCTTT.

This sequence joins TRBV5-1 and TRBJ2-7; 16 bases fit TRBD2. Germline trimming cut 4 bases from V and 3 bases from J; bases unmatched to any gene: 1. Looked up from germline, CDR1 is SGHRS and CDR2 is YFSETQ. The CDR3 has 15 amino acids. The DNA of the CDR3 is TGCGCCAGCAGCGGGACTAGCGGGGGGGACTACGAGCAGTACTTC. Amino acid sequence: CASSGTSGGDYEQYF.

The chain couples TRBV5-1 to TRBJ2-7, with TRBD1 as a possible D gene (6 bases). Germline lookup yields CDR1 SGHRS and CDR2 YFSETQ. With 1 base removed from V and 5 bases from J, the gap between germline ends came to 13 bases. This CDR3 is built from 14 residues. As DNA, the CDR3 is TGCGCCAGCAGCTTGTCAGGGGATAGCAACGAGCAGTACTTC. Protein: CASSLSGDSNEQYF.

The chain joins TRBV5-1 to TRBJ2-1, with 7 bases matching TRBD1. V was clipped by 3 bases and J by 0 bases; unmatched bases: 3. CDR1 is SGHRS, CDR2 YFSETQ, per germline. This CDR3 region has 15 residues. The CDR3 here is CASSSGTASYNEQFF. DNA for the CDR3: TGCGCCAGCAGCTCCGGGACAGCCTCCTACAATGAGCAGTTCTTC.